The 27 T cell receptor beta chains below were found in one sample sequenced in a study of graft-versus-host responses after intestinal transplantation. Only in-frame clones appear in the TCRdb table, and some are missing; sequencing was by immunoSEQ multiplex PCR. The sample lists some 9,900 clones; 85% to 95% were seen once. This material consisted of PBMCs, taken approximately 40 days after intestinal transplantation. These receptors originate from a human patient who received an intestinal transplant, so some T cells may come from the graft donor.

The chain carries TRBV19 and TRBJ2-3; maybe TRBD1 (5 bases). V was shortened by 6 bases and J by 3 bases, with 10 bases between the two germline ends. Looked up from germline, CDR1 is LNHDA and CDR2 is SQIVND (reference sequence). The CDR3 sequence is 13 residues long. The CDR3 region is CASSQGETDTQYF. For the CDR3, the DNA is TGTGCCAGTAGCCAGGGTGAGACAGATACGCAGTATTTT.

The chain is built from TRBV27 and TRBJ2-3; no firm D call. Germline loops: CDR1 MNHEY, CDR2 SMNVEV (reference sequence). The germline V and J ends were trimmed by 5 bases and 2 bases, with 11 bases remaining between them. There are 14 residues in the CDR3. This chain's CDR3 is CASSPSLLTDTQYF. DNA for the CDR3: TGTGCCAGCAGTCCTTCACTACTCACAGATACGCAGTATTTT.

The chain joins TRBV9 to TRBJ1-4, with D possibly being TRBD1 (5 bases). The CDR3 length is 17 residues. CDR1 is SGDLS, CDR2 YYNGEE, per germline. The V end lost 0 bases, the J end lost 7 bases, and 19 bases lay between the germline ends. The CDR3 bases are TGTGCCAGCAGCGTAGGCGGGTTGGGACTAGCGGCTGAAAAACTGTTTTTT. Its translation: CASSVGGLGLAAEKLFF.

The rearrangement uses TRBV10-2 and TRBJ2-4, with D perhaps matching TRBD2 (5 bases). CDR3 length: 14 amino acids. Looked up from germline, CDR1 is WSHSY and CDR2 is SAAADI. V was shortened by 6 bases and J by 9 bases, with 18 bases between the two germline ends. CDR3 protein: CASSGWASKRIQYF. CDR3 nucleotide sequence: TGCGCCAGCAGCGGCTGGGCTAGCAAACGCATTCAGTACTTC.

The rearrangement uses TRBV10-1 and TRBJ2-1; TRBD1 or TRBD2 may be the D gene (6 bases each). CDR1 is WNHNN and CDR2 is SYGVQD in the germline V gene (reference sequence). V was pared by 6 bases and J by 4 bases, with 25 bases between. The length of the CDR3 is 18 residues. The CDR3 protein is CASSGGLPGHQGYNEQFF. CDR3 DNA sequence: TGCGCCAGCAGCGGGGGTCTTCCGGGACACCAGGGGTACAATGAGCAGTTCTTC.

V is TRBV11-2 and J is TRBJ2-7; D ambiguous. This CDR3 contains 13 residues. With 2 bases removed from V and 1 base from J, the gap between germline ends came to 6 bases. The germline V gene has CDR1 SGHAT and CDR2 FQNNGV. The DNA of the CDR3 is TGTGCCAGCAGCTTAACGGATTCCTACGAGCAGTACTTC. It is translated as CASSLTDSYEQYF.

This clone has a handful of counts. The CDR3 nucleotides are TGTGCCAGTAGCCCAAGACAGGACTACGAGCAGTACTTC. As protein: CASSPRQDYEQYF. V is TRBV19 and J is TRBJ2-7, with TRBD1 as a possible D gene (6 bases). CDR3 length: 13 amino acids. Germline CDR1 reads LNHDA; CDR2 reads SQIVND (reference sequence). Between the trimmed V and J ends, which lost 6 bases and 3 bases, there was a span of 12 bases.

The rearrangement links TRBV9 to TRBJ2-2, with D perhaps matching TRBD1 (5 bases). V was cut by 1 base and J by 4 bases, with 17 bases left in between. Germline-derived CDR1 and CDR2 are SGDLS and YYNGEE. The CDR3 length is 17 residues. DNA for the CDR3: TGTGCCAGCAGCGTAACTGGGGCCCCAGGGTTCACCGGGGAGCTGTTTTTT. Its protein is CASSVTGAPGFTGELFF.

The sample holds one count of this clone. The CDR3 reads CASSPGDRTSGNTIYF. Here the CDR3 DNA reads TGTGCCAGCAGCCCAGGGGACAGGACCTCTGGAAACACCATATATTTT. The chain is built from TRBV5-5 and TRBJ1-3; 8 bases align to TRBD1. The CDR3 runs to 16 residues. Germline CDR1 and CDR2: SGHKS and YYEKEE (reference sequence). Trimming at V came to 4 bases and at J to 0 bases, leaving 6 bases not matched to a gene. The full variable domain, with the rest looked up from reference TRBV5-5 and TRBJ1-3, is DAGVTQSPTHLIKTRGQQVTLRCSPISGHKSVSWYQQVLGQGPQFIFQYYEKEERGRGNFPDRFSARQFPNYSSELNVNALLLGDSALYLCASSPGDRTSGNTIYFGEGSWLTVV.

In nucleotides, the CDR3 is TGCGCCAGCAGCTTGGCCGAGGGTAGCGGGACCCAGTACTTC. This translates into CASSLAEGSGTQYF. The chain uses TRBV5-1 and TRBJ2-5; possibly TRBD2 for D (6 bases). Germline V gene data show CDR1 as SGHRS and CDR2 as YFSETQ. The length of the CDR3 is 14 residues. Trimming took off 0 bases at V and 7 bases at J, with 13 bases between the two ends.

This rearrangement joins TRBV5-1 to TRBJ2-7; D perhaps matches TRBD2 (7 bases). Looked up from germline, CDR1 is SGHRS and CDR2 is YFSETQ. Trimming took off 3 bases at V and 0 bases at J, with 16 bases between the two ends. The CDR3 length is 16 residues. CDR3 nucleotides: TGCGCCAGCAGCTGGGTAGGGGGGGGAGCCTCCTACGAGCAGTACTTC. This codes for CASSWVGGGASYEQYF.

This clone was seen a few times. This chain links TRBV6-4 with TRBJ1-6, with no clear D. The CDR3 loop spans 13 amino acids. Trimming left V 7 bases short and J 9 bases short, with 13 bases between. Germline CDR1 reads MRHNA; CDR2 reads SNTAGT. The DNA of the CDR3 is TGTGCCAGCACCCCCTCCGAGGGTTCACCCCTCCACTTT. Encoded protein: CASTPSEGSPLHF.

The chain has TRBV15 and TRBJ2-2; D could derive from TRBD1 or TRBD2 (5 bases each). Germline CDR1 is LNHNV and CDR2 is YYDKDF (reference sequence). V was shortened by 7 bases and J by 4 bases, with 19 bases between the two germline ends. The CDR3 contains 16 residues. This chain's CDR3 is CATTFEVEGTTGELFF. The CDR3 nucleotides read TGTGCCACCACATTTGAGGTAGAGGGGACCACCGGGGAGCTGTTTTTT.

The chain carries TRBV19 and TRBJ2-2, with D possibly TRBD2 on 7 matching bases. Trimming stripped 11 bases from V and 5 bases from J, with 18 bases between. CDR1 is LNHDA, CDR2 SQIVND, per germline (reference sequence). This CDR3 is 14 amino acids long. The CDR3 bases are TGTGCCTGCCACGGGGGGCCGTGGACCGGGGAGCTGTTTTTT. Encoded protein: CACHGGPWTGELFF.

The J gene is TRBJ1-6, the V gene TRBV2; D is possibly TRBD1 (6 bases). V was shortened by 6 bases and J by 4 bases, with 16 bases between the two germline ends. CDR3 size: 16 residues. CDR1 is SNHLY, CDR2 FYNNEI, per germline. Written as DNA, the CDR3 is TGTGCCAGCAGAGAAACAGGGACCCATTATAATTCACCCCTCCACTTT. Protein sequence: CASRETGTHYNSPLHF.

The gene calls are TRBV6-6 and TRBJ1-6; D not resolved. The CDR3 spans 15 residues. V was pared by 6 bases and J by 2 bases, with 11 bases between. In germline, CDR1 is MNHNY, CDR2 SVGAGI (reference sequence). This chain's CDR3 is CASSRSPPYNSPLHF. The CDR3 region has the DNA TGTGCCAGCAGCCGGAGCCCCCCCTATAATTCACCCCTCCACTTT.

In DNA, the CDR3 is TGTGCCAGCAGCCAATCTCTGGGGAACGAGCAGTACTTC. Translated, it gives CASSQSLGNEQYF. The J gene is TRBJ2-7, the V gene TRBV4-2; no definite D call. Trimming removed 2 bases at V and 5 bases at J, with 10 bases between. The CDR3 loop spans 13 amino acids. The germline V gene has CDR1 LGHNA and CDR2 YNFKEQ.

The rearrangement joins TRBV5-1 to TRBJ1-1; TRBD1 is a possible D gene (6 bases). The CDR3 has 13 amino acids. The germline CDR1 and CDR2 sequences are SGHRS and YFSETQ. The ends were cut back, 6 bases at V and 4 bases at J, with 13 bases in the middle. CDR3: CASMLGDTTEAFF. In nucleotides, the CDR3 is TGCGCCAGCATGCTAGGGGACACCACTGAAGCTTTCTTT.

The CDR3 protein is CASSPRTGRDTEAFF. CDR3 in DNA: TGCGCCAGCAGCCCAAGGACAGGGAGGGACACTGAAGCTTTCTTT. The gene calls are TRBV5-1 and TRBJ1-1; TRBD1 agrees at 8 bases. CDR3 length equals 15 residues. Germline V gene data show CDR1 as SGHRS and CDR2 as YFSETQ. The V and J ends lost 4 bases and 3 bases, in that order; junction bases with no gene match: 8.

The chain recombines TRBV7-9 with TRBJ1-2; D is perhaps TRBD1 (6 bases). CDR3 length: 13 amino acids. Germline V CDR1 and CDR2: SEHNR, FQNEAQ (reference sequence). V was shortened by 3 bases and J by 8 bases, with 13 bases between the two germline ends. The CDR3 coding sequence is TGTGCCAGCAGCTTGGGTGCAGGGGTCGGCTACACCTTC. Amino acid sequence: CASSLGAGVGYTF.

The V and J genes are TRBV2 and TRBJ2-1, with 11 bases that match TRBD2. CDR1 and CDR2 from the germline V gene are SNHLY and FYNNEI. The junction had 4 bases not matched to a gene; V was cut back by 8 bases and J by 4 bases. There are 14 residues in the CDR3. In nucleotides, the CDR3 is TGTGCCAGCGAGGGACTAGCGGATTACAATGAGCAGTTCTTC. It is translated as CASEGLADYNEQFF.

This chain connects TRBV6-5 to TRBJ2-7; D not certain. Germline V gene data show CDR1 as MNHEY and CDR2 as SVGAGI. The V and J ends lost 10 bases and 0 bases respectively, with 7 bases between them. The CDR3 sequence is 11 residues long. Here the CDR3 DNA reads TGTGCCATCGAGTCCTCCTACGAGCAGTACTTC. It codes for CAIESSYEQYF.

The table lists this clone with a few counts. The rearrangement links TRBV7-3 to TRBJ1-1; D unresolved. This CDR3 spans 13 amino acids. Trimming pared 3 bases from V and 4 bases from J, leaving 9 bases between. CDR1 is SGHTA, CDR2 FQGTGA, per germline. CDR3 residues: CASSFSGPTEAFF. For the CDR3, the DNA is TGTGCCAGCAGCTTCTCAGGCCCCACTGAAGCTTTCTTT.

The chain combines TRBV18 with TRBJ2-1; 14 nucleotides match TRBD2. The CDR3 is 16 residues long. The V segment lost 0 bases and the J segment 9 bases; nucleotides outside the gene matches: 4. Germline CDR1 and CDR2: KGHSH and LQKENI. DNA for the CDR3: TGTGCCAGCTCACCACCGGGACTAGCGGGGGTGGCTGAGCAGTTCTTC. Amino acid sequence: CASSPPGLAGVAEQFF.

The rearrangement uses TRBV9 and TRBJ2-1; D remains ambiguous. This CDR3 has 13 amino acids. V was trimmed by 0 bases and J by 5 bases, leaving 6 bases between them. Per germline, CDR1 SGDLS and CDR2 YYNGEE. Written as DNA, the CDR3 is TGTGCCAGCAGCGTAGCCACGAACAATGAGCAGTTCTTC. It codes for CASSVATNNEQFF.

CDR3 in DNA: TGTGCCAGCAGCGAGGACGGTCAAAACATTCAGTACTTC. Amino acid sequence: CASSEDGQNIQYF. The rearrangement links TRBV9 to TRBJ2-4; D gene unclear. The CDR3 contains 13 residues. The germline gives CDR1 SGDLS, CDR2 YYNGEE. The ends were cut back, 3 bases at V and 5 bases at J, with 9 bases in the middle.

The CDR3 protein is CASGRQGQSETQYF. CDR3 sequence (DNA): TGTGCCAGCGGACGACAGGGGCAGTCGGAGACCCAGTACTTC. The V gene is TRBV5-6, the J gene TRBJ2-5; 8 bases match TRBD1. Germline trimming cut 7 bases from V and 5 bases from J; bases unmatched to any gene: 10. The length of the CDR3 is 14 residues. Germline V gene lookup returns CDR1 SGHDT and CDR2 YYEEEE. Variable domain in full (rest from reference TRBV5-6 and TRBJ2-5): DAGVTQSPTHLIKTRGQQVTLRCSPKSGHDTVSWYQQALGQGPQFIFQYYEEEERQRGNFPDRFSGHQFPNYSSELNVNALLLGDSALYLCASGRQGQSETQYFGPGTRLLVL.